This T cell receptor beta chain was captured in a study of post-analysis software for immune sequencing data. Study as a whole: Both relapsing-remitting and secondary progressive multiple sclerosis featured among the disease courses, as did progressive-relapsing multiple sclerosis. Study-wide results and caveats: Elevated frequency relative to controls characterized a handful of TRBV segments in patients, TRBV5-6, TRBV5-1 and TRBV20-1 among them.

About this clonotype itself: Its specificity is not known.

Germline loops: CDR1 SEHNR, CDR2 FQNEAQ (reference sequence). Unmatched junction bases numbered 6, after V lost 5 bases and J lost 8 bases. The length of the CDR3 is 13 residues. Researchers reported that TCR beta cDNA libraries carried unique molecular identifiers. One entry per CDR3 protein, called by TCRdb with MiXCR from the PCR reads. The data contain 350,000 to 450,000 distinct CDR3 sequences, 30% to 45% of them singletons. The genes are TRBV7-9 and TRBJ1-1; TRBD1 agrees at 9 bases. The sequenced sample consisted of blood. This sequence was found in a girl between 5 and 17 years old with multiple sclerosis. CDR3 coding DNA: TGTGCCAGCAGCCGAACAGGGGGCGAGGAAGCTTTCTTT. It specifies CASSRTGGEEAFF. The entire variable domain, with the rest obtained from reference TRBV7-9 and TRBJ1-1, is as follows: DTGVSQNPRHKITKRGQNVTFRCDPISEHNRLYWYRQTLGQGPEFLTYFQNEAQLEKSRLLSDRFSAERPKGSFSTLEIQRTEQGDSAMYLCASSRTGGEEAFFGQGTRLTVV.